This TCR beta chain emerged from a study of cytomegalovirus exposure and HLA in healthy donors. Overall study findings and caveats: Among TCR beta chains, those listed as cytomegalovirus-associated numbered over 150.

Nominally healthy donors provided the samples, though records likely missed some immune exposures. The CDR3 runs to 15 residues. V was shortened by 6 bases and J by 0 bases, with 14 bases between the two germline ends. Germline CDR1 reads SGHVS; CDR2 reads FQNEAQ. Worth noting for this clone: Its specificity is not known.

The PCR ran on 60 Vbeta and 13 Jbeta primers. Assay: immunoSEQ multiplex PCR; the TCRdb copy retains only in-frame clones and omits some. Among roughly 190,000 clones listed, 12% were seen once. This TCR was sampled from a man in his fifties or sixties in good health and CMV-seropositive. The sample comprised PBMCs. The chain is built from TRBV7-8 and TRBJ1-1; D possibly corresponds to TRBD1 (6 bases). CDR3 DNA: TGTGCCAGCAGTCCCGGGGGGGCGGTGAACACTGAAGCTTTCTTT. Translated, it gives CASSPGGAVNTEAFF.